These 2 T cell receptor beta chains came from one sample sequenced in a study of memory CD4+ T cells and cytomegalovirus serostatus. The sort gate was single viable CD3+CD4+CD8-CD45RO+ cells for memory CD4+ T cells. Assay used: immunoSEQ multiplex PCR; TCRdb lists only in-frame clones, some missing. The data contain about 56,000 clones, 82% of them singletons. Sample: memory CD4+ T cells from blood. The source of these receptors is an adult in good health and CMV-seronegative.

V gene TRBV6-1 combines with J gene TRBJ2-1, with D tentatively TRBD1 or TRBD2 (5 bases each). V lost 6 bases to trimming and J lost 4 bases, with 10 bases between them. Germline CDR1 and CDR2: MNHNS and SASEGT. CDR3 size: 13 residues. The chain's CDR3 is CASRPGRYNEQFF. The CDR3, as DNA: TGTGCCAGCAGACCGGGACGTTACAATGAGCAGTTCTTC.

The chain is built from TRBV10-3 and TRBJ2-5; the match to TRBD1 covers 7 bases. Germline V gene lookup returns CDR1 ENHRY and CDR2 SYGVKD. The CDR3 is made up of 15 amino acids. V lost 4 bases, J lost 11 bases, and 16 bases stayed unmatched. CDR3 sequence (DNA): TGTGCCATCAGTGCTGAAGTAGGGACAGCTGAGGAGCAGTACTTC. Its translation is CAISAEVGTAEEQYF.